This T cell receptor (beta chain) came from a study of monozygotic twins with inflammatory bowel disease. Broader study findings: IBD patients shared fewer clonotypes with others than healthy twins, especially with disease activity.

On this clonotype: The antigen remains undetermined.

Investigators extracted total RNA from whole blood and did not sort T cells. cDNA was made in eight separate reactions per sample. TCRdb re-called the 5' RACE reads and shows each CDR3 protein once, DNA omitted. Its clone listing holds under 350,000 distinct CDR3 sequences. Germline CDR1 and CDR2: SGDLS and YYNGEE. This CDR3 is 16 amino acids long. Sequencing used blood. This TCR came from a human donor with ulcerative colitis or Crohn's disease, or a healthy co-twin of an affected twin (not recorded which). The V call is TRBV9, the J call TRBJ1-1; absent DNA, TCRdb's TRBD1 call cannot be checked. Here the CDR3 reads CASSVGSGRSNTEAFF.